This T cell receptor beta chain was recorded in a study of shared clonotypes between healthy human individuals. Trimming took 2 bases from V and 6 from J, leaving 8 bases between them. The CDR3 loop spans 13 amino acids. The V gene's germline CDR1 is MDHEN and CDR2 SYDVKM. Donation came from healthy HIV-negative adults that had no recent acute infections or vaccinations. In the original workflow: Without quality scores, immunoSEQ junctional reads could not be filtered like full-length reads. Data came from immunoSEQ multiplex PCR; TCRdb stores just in-frame clones and leaves some out. From that table come the V and J calls and clone size; the DNA was used to work out D and trimming. The sample carries 600,000 to 750,000 clones, around 91% recorded once.

Sequences were obtained from memory CD8+ T cells from PBMCs. This sample's subset: CD45RO+ cells pooled with CCR7-negative TemRA cells. The V gene is TRBV28, the J gene TRBJ2-1; D possibly corresponds to TRBD2 (5 bases). The TCR was taken from a man aged 18 to 30 in good health. Some clones in this sample may be carry-over from other donors' samples. The CDR3 protein is CASSLGLFNEQFF. CDR3 sequence (DNA): TGTGCCAGCAGTTTAGGACTTTTCAATGAGCAGTTCTTC.